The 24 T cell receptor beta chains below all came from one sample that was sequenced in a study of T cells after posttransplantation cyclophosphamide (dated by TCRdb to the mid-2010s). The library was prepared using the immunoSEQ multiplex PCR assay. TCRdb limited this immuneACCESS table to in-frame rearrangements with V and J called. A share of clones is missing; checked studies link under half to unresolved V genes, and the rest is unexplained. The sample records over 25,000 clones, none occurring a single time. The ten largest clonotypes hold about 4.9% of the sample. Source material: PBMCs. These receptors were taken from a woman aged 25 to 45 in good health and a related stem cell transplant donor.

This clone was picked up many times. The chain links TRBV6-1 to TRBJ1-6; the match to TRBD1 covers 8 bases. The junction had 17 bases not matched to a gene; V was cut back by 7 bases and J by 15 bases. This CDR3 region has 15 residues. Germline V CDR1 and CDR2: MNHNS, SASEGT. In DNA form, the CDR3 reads TGTGCCAGCACCCAGGGGGAATGGACAGGGAGGATCCTCCACTTT. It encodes CASTQGEWTGRILHF.

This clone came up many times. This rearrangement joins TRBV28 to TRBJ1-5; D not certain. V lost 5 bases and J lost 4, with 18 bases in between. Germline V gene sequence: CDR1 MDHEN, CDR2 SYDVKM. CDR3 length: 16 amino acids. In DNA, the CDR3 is TGTGCCAGCAGTCCCTCCACTCGGGGTGGTAATCAGCCCCAGCATTTT. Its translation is CASSPSTRGGNQPQHF.

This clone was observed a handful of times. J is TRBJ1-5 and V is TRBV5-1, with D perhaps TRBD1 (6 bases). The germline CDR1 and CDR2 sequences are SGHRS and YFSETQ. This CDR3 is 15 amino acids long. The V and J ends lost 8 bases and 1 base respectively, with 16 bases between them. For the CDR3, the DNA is TGCGCCAGGGAGGACCGGGGGGCGAGCAATCAGCCCCAGCATTTT. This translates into CAREDRGASNQPQHF.

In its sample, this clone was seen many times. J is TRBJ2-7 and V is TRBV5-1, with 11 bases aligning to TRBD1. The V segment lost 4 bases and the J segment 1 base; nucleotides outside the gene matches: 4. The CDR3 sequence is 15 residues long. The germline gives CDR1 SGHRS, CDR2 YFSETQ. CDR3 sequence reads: CASSGGQGASYEQYF. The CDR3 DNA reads TGCGCCAGCAGCGGCGGACAGGGGGCATCCTACGAGCAGTACTTC.

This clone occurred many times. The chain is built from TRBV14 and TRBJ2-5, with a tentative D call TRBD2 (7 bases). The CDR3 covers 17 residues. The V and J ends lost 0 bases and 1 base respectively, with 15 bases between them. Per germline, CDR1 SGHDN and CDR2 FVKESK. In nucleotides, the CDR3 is TGTGCCAGCAGCCAAGATCTTGTCGGGGGGCTCCAAGAGACCCAGTACTTC. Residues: CASSQDLVGGLQETQYF.

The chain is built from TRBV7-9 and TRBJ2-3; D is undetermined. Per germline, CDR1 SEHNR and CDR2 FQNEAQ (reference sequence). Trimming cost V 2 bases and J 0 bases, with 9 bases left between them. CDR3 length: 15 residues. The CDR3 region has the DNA TGTGCCAGCAGCTTACAGAGGTGGAGCACAGATACGCAGTATTTT. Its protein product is CASSLQRWSTDTQYF.

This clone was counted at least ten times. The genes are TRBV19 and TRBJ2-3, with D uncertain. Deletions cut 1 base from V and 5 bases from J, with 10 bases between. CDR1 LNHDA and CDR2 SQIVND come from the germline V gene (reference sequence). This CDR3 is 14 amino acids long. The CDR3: CASSIAGVRDTQYF. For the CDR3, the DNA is TGTGCCAGTAGTATAGCAGGCGTGAGAGATACGCAGTATTTT.

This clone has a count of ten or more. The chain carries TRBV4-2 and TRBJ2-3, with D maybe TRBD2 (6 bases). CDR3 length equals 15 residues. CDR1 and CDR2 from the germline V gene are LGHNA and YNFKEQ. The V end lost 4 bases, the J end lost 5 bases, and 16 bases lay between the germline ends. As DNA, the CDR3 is TGTGCCAGCAGCCCGGGGGACTTTCGCGGAGATACGCAGTATTTT. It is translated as CASSPGDFRGDTQYF.

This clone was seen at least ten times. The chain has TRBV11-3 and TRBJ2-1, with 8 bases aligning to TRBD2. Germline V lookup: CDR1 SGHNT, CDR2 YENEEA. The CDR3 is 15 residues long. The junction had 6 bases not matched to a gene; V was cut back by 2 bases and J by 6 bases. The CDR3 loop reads CASSLSGLASNEQFF. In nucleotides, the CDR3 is TGTGCCAGCAGCTTATCAGGACTAGCTAGCAATGAGCAGTTCTTC.

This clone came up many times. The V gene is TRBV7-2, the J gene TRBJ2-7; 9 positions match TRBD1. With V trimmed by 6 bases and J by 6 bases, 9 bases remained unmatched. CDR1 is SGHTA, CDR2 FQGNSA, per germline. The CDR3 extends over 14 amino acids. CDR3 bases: TGTGCCAGCAGTTTGGACAGGGGTTGGGGCGAGCAGTACTTC. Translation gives CASSLDRGWGEQYF. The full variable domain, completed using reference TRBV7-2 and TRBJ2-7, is GAGVSQSPSNKVTEKGKDVELRCDPISGHTALYWYRQSLGQGLEFLIYFQGNSAPDKSGLPSDRFSAERTGGSVSTLTIQRTQQEDSAVYLCASSLDRGWGEQYFGPGTRLTVT.

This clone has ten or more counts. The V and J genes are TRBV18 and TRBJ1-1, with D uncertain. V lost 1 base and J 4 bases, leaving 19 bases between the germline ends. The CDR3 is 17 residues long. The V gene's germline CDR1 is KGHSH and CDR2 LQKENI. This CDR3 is CASSPRGVRGSGTEAFF. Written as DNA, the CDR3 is TGTGCCAGCTCACCACGCGGTGTTCGGGGATCAGGCACTGAAGCTTTCTTT. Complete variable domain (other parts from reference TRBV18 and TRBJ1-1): NAGVMQNPRHLVRRRGQEARLRCSPMKGHSHVYWYRQLPEEGLKFMVYLQKENIIDESGMPKERFSAEFPKEGPSILRIQQVVRGDSAAYFCASSPRGVRGSGTEAFFGQGTRLTVV.

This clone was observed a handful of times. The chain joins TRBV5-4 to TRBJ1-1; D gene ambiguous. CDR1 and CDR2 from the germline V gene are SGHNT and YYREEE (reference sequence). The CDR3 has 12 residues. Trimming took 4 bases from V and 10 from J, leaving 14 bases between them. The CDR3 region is CASSAGPMAAFF. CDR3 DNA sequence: TGTGCCAGCAGCGCGGGTCCCATGGCAGCTTTCTTT.

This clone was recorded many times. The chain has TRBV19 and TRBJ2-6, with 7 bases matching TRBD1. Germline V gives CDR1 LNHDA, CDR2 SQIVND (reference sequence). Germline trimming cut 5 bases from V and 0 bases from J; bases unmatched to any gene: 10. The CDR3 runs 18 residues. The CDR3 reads CASSAAGTASSGANVLTF. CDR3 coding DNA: TGTGCCAGTAGTGCCGCCGGGACAGCGAGCTCTGGGGCCAACGTCCTGACTTTC.

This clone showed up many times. In DNA form, the CDR3 reads TGTGCCAGCAGGAAGGGACTAGCGGGGGAGCAGTACTTC. It yields the protein CASRKGLAGEQYF. J is TRBJ2-7 and V is TRBV2; 13 nucleotides agree with TRBD2. The CDR3 contains 13 residues. Trimming took 6 bases from V and 7 from J; bases not matched to a gene: 3. Germline V CDR1 and CDR2: SNHLY, FYNNEI.

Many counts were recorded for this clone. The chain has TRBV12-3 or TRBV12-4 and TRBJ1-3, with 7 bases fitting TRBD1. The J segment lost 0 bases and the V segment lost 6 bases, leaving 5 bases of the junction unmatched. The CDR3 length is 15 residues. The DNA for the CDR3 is TGTGCCAGCAGCGCGGGACAGAACTCTGGAAACACCATATATTTT. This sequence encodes CASSAGQNSGNTIYF.

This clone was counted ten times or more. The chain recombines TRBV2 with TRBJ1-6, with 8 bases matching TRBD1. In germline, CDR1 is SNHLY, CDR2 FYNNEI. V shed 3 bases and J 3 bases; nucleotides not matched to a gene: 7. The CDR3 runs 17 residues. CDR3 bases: TGTGCCAGCAGTGACGGGGGACAGGCGGGCTATAATTCACCCCTCCACTTT. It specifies CASSDGGQAGYNSPLHF.

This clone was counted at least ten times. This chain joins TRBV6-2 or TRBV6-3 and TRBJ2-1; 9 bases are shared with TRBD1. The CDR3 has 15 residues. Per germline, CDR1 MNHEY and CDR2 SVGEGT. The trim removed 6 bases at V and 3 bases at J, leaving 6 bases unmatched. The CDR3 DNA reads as TGTGCCAGCAGAAGGGGACAGGGAGACTACAATGAGCAGTTCTTC. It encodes CASRRGQGDYNEQFF.

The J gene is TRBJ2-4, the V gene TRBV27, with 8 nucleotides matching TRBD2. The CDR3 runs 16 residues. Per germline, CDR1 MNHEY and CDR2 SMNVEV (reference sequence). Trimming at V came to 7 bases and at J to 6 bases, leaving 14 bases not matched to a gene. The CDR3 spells CASTIHERELVNIQYF. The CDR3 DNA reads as TGTGCCAGCACCATACACGAGCGGGAGTTAGTAAACATTCAGTACTTC.

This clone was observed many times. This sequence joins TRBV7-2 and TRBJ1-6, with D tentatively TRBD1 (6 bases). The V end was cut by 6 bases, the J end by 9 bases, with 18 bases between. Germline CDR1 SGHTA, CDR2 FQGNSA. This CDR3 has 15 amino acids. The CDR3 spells CASRSPGGGISPLHF. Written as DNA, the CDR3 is TGTGCCAGCAGATCCCCGGGAGGGGGAATTTCACCCCTCCACTTT.

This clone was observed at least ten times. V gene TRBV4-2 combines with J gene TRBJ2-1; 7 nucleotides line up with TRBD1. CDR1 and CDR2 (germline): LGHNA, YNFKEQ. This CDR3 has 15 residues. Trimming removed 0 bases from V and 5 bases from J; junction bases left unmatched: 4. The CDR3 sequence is CASSQDEGAHNEQFF. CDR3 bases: TGTGCCAGCAGCCAAGATGAGGGGGCCCACAATGAGCAGTTCTTC.

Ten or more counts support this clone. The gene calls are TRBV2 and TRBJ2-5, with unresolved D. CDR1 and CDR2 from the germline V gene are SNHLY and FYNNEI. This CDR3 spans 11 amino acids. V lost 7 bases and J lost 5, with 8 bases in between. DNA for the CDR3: TGTGCCAGCACCCTGTCGGAGACCCAGTACTTC. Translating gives CASTLSETQYF.

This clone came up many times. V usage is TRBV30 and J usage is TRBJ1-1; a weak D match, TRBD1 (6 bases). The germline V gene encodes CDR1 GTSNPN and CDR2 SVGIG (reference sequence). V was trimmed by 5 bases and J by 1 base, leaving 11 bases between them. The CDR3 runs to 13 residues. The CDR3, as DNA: TGTGCCTGGGCTTCAGGGGCGAACACTGAAGCTTTCTTT. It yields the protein CAWASGANTEAFF.

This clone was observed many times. CDR3 bases: TGCGCCAGCAGCTTGGTCGCAGGTACGAACACTGAAGCTTTCTTT. As protein: CASSLVAGTNTEAFF. V gene TRBV5-1 combines with J gene TRBJ1-1, with D unclear. The V end lost 0 bases, the J end lost 1 base, and 10 bases lay between the germline ends. Germline values: CDR1 SGHRS, CDR2 YFSETQ. CDR3 length: 15 residues.

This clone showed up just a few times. The CDR3 sequence: CAWSQGGDQPQHF. The CDR3 region has the DNA TGTGCCTGGAGTCAAGGGGGCGATCAGCCCCAGCATTTT. The chain is built from TRBV30 and TRBJ1-5; TRBD1 aligns across 7 bases. There are 13 residues in the CDR3. Germline trimming cut 2 bases from V and 5 bases from J; bases unmatched to any gene: 3. Germline V gene lookup returns CDR1 GTSNPN and CDR2 SVGIG (reference sequence).